This record covers a single TCR beta chain. This sample was included in a study of blood T cell repertoires in COVID-19. Across the study: In each case, the material was cDNA or gDNA derived from T cells, B-cell-depleted T cells, or PBMCs.

The method was immunoSEQ multiplex PCR; TCRdb's version includes in-frame clones alone and lacks a portion of them. This table has around 300,000 clones, about 89% appearing once. This study enrolled people aged 18 to 89 from about 24 US geographic areas. Donors were grouped by their self-reported clinical history. Recovered participants had two consecutive negative NP/OP PCR tests, healthcare professional clearance, or symptom resolution. Deletions cut 5 bases from V and 7 bases from J, with 17 bases between. Germline loops: CDR1 MNHEY, CDR2 SVGAGI. The CDR3 length is 14 residues. The rearrangement links TRBV6-5 to TRBJ1-2, with a possible D match to TRBD1 (6 bases). Input material: PBMCs or T cells enriched from blood (not recorded which). This sequence originates from a young woman who had recovered from COVID-19. For the CDR3, the DNA is TGTGCCAGCAGTCCACGACCCATGACAGGTGGCTACACCTTC. It is translated as CASSPRPMTGGYTF.